These 22 T cell receptor beta chains originate from one sample sequenced in a study of blood T cell repertoires in COVID-19. Libraries were prepared by immunoSEQ multiplex PCR; TCRdb keeps only in-frame clonotypes and omits some of them. The data hold roughly 200,000 clones, with around 87% observed a single time. Sequenced: peripheral blood. Receptor source: a man aged 35 to 55 with active or convalescent COVID-19.

The chain couples TRBV5-4 to TRBJ1-5, with D maybe TRBD1 (5 bases). Trimming took off 5 bases at V and 2 bases at J, with 11 bases between the two ends. This CDR3 has 14 residues. Germline V gives CDR1 SGHNT, CDR2 YYREEE (reference sequence). The CDR3 region is CASSLQGGNQPQHF. The CDR3 DNA follows: TGTGCCAGCAGTCTACAAGGGGGCAATCAGCCCCAGCATTTT. The variable domain in full, completed from reference TRBV5-4 and TRBJ1-5, reads ETGVTQSPTHLIKTRGQQVTLRCSSQSGHNTVSWYQQALGQGPQFIFQYYREEENGRGNFPPRFSGLQFPNYSSELNVNALELDDSALYLCASSLQGGNQPQHFGDGTRLSIL.

This clone was counted only a few times. The V gene is TRBV7-9, the J gene TRBJ2-2; D is uncertain. CDR3 length: 15 residues. V shed 2 bases and J shed 1 base, with 8 bases lying between them. The V gene's germline CDR1 is SEHNR and CDR2 FQNEAQ (reference sequence). Written as DNA, the CDR3 is TGTGCCAGCAGCTTACGAGACAAGAACACCGGGGAGCTGTTTTTT. Its translation: CASSLRDKNTGELFF.

The CDR3 DNA reads TGTGCCAGCAGTTTCGCGACTGAAGCTTTCTTT. This gives the protein CASSFATEAFF. The J gene is TRBJ1-1, the V gene TRBV28; the D is unclear. The ends were cut back, 3 bases at V and 5 bases at J, with 4 bases in the middle. The germline V gene encodes CDR1 MDHEN and CDR2 SYDVKM. The CDR3 runs to 11 residues.

This chain links TRBV5-1 with TRBJ2-3; 8 nucleotides agree with TRBD2. The CDR3 runs to 15 residues. Germline CDR1 is SGHRS and CDR2 is YFSETQ. V shed 4 bases and J 6 bases; nucleotides not matched to a gene: 10. CDR3 DNA: TGCGCCAGCAGCCGTAGCGGGGACCCCGAGGATACGCAGTATTTT. Translating it yields CASSRSGDPEDTQYF. The entire variable domain, with the rest obtained from reference TRBV5-1 and TRBJ2-3, is as follows: KAGVTQTPRYLIKTRGQQVTLSCSPISGHRSVSWYQQTPGQGLQFLFEYFSETQRNKGNFPGRFSGRQFSNSRSEMNVSTLELGDSALYLCASSRSGDPEDTQYFGPGTRLTVL.

This chain connects TRBV9 to TRBJ2-1; TRBD2 matches 7 bases. Germline V lookup: CDR1 SGDLS, CDR2 YYNGEE. V trimming: 0 bases; J trimming: 10 bases; junction bases outside the gene matches: 10. This CDR3 has 15 amino acids. DNA for the CDR3: TGTGCCAGCAGCGTAGATTTCATGGGGGGGAGAGAGCAGTTCTTC. Translation gives CASSVDFMGGREQFF. The variable domain in full, completed from reference TRBV9 and TRBJ2-1, reads DSGVTQTPKHLITATGQRVTLRCSPRSGDLSVYWYQQSLDQGLQFLIQYYNGEERAKGNILERFSAQQFPDLHSELNLSSLELGDSALYFCASSVDFMGGREQFFGPGTRLTVL.

The CDR3, as DNA: TGTGCCAGCAGTGCCAGGGGGAGAGGGGAAAAACTGTTTTTT. Translation: CASSARGRGEKLFF. The chain couples TRBV6-1 to TRBJ1-4; the match to TRBD1 covers 7 bases. This CDR3 comprises 14 residues. From germline, CDR1 is MNHNS and CDR2 SASEGT. Trimming removed 4 bases from V and 8 bases from J; junction bases left unmatched: 7.

V is TRBV7-9 and J is TRBJ2-7; TRBD2 agrees at 7 bases. J was trimmed by 3 bases and V by 5 bases; bases with no gene match: 4. Germline lookup yields CDR1 SEHNR and CDR2 FQNEAQ (reference sequence). This CDR3 spans 13 amino acids. CDR3 DNA: TGTGCCAGCAGCGAGGGACTAAACTACGAGCAGTACTTC. Translating gives CASSEGLNYEQYF.

The chain combines TRBV28 with TRBJ2-7; possibly TRBD1 for D (6 bases). V was shortened by 6 bases and J by 3 bases, with 9 bases between the two germline ends. Germline V gene sequence: CDR1 MDHEN, CDR2 SYDVKM. This CDR3 has 12 amino acids. This CDR3 reads CASRGRGYEQYF. CDR3 nucleotides: TGTGCCAGCAGGGGCAGGGGCTACGAGCAGTACTTC.

This chain links TRBV5-4 with TRBJ2-6; 8 nucleotides agree with TRBD1. CDR3 length: 15 amino acids. CDR1 and CDR2 from the germline V gene are SGHNT and YYREEE (reference sequence). The ends lost 4 bases at V and 2 bases at J; junction bases unmatched: 2. The CDR3, as DNA: TGTGCCAGCAGCAGGACAGGGACTGGGGCCAACGTCCTGACTTTC. Translated: CASSRTGTGANVLTF.

The chain combines TRBV9 with TRBJ1-3; no definite D call. V lost 3 bases to trimming and J lost 0 bases, with 16 bases between them. Germline-derived CDR1 and CDR2 are SGDLS and YYNGEE. This CDR3 comprises 17 residues. The CDR3 DNA is TGTGCCAGCAGCGCAGCAGCGGGTAGGGTCTCTGGAAACACCATATATTTT. Translated, it gives CASSAAAGRVSGNTIYF.

This clone was picked up one time. The rearrangement links TRBV4-2 to TRBJ2-6; TRBD2 is a possible D gene (6 bases). Germline values: CDR1 LGHNA, CDR2 YNFKEQ. Trimming left V 0 bases short and J 0 bases short, with 15 bases between. CDR3 length: 19 residues. This chain's CDR3 is CASSQDGRDGTSGANVLTF. The CDR3 DNA sequence: TGTGCCAGCAGCCAAGACGGGCGGGACGGCACCTCTGGGGCCAACGTCCTGACTTTC.

This clone was seen just once. The rearrangement joins TRBV13 to TRBJ1-3; TRBD1 matches at 7 bases. The V and J ends lost 5 bases and 11 bases, in that order; junction bases with no gene match: 6. The CDR3 extends over 12 amino acids. CDR1 is PRHDT and CDR2 is FYEKMQ in the germline V gene (reference sequence). The CDR3 sequence is CASSTRQGPIYF. The CDR3 DNA sequence: TGTGCCAGCAGCACCCGACAGGGTCCCATATATTTT.

This clone was picked up one time. The CDR3 is CSVNRADTQYF. As DNA, the CDR3 is TGCAGCGTAAACAGGGCAGATACGCAGTATTTT. The rearrangement joins TRBV29-1 to TRBJ2-3; a weak D match, TRBD1 (6 bases). CDR1 and CDR2 from the germline V gene are SQVTM and ANQGSEA. Trimming took 6 bases from V and 4 from J, leaving 8 bases between them. This CDR3 is 11 amino acids long.

The chain links TRBV19 to TRBJ1-6; D is uncertain. V gave up 5 bases and J gave up 7 bases, with 9 bases separating them. The CDR3 extends over 13 amino acids. CDR1 and CDR2 (germline): LNHDA, SQIVND (reference sequence). The CDR3 protein is CASSPIFNSPLHF. The CDR3 DNA follows: TGTGCCAGTAGTCCTATATTCAATTCACCCCTCCACTTT.

In this sample, this clone turned up a few times. The chain employs TRBV12-3 or TRBV12-4 and TRBJ1-5, with D hard to call. Trimming took off 1 base at V and 3 bases at J, with 4 bases between the two ends. The CDR3 contains 13 residues. CDR3 residues: CASSLGVNQPQHF. CDR3 coding DNA: TGTGCCAGCAGTTTAGGAGTCAATCAGCCCCAGCATTTT.

The rearrangement links TRBV29-1 to TRBJ2-3, with D tentatively TRBD2 (6 bases). Trimming stripped 4 bases from V and 4 bases from J, with 15 bases between. Germline V lookup: CDR1 SQVTM, CDR2 ANQGSEA. The CDR3 has 14 amino acids. The CDR3 sequence: CSVGKDGDSDTQYF. CDR3 in DNA: TGCAGCGTTGGGAAGGACGGGGACTCAGATACGCAGTATTTT.

The chain employs TRBV3-1 (or the pseudogene TRBV3-2) and TRBJ1-2; the D is unclear. CDR1 LGHDT and CDR2 YNNKEL come from the germline V gene (reference sequence). V was shortened by 2 bases and J by 6 bases, with 10 bases between the two germline ends. The CDR3 extends over 13 amino acids. CDR3 sequence reads: CASSQITANGYTF. Written as DNA, the CDR3 is TGTGCCAGCAGCCAAATAACAGCAAATGGCTACACCTTC.

This clone was picked up a small number of times. Here the CDR3 DNA reads TGTGCCAGTAATCCAGGGTCGCGAATGAACACTGAAGCTTTCTTT. It yields the protein CASNPGSRMNTEAFF. The chain employs TRBV27 and TRBJ1-1; D is possibly TRBD1 (5 bases). Trimming took off 9 bases at V and 0 bases at J, with 17 bases between the two ends. The CDR3 contains 15 residues. Germline values: CDR1 MNHEY, CDR2 SMNVEV (reference sequence).

The gene calls are TRBV6-1 and TRBJ2-1; D is possibly TRBD1 (6 bases). The CDR3 is 14 residues long. CDR1 is MNHNS and CDR2 is SASEGT in the germline V gene. V was pared by 1 base and J by 6 bases, with 10 bases between. DNA of the CDR3: TGTGCCAGCAGTGAAGGGGGGACAACCAATGAGCAGTTCTTC. Its protein product is CASSEGGTTNEQFF.

V gene TRBV6-1 combines with J gene TRBJ2-2; D is perhaps TRBD2 (7 bases). Germline V gene lookup returns CDR1 MNHNS and CDR2 SASEGT. This CDR3 is 16 amino acids long. The V gene lost 3 bases and the J gene lost 5 bases, with 16 bases spanning the gap. This chain's CDR3 is CASSDPRGAGTGELFF. The CDR3 coding sequence is TGTGCCAGCAGTGACCCACGGGGGGCGGGTACCGGGGAGCTGTTTTTT.

This clone has a single count. This rearrangement joins TRBV2 to TRBJ2-7, with 8 bases matching TRBD1. After removal of 6 bases from V and 5 bases from J, the junction contained 3 bases not matched to a gene. Germline CDR1 is SNHLY and CDR2 is FYNNEI. The CDR3 runs 12 residues. The CDR3 loop is CASSPDRDEQYF. In nucleotides, the CDR3 is TGTGCCAGCAGCCCGGACAGGGACGAGCAGTACTTC.

The V and J genes are TRBV30 and TRBJ1-3, with a weak D call TRBD1 (5 bases). CDR1 is GTSNPN, CDR2 SVGIG, per germline (reference sequence). V shed 5 bases and J shed 0 bases, with 11 bases lying between them. CDR3 length: 14 amino acids. For the CDR3, the DNA is TGTGCCTGGGCCCTCGGGGGCTCTGGAAACACCATATATTTT. As protein: CAWALGGSGNTIYF.